This T cell receptor (beta chain) came from a study of T cell repertoires in cytomegalovirus infection. Via MiXCR, TCRdb re-called the reads, giving one row per CDR3 protein. The sample lists 300,000 or so distinct CDR3 sequences, roughly 9.3% occurring once. CDR1 is DFQATT, CDR2 SNEGSKA, per germline (reference sequence). The CDR3 is 14 residues long. V dropped 0 bases and J dropped 1 base, with 6 bases sitting between them. This clonotype was found a few times. V and J are TRBV20-1 and TRBJ2-2; D perhaps matches TRBD2 (6 bases). Input material: PBMCs. The receptor was derived from a human donor in good health (CMV status not recorded). Some clones in this sample may be carry-over from other donors' samples. CDR3 residues: CSARERGNTGELFF. The CDR3 coding sequence is TGCAGTGCTAGAGAGCGGGGGAACACCGGGGAGCTGTTTTTT.